This TCR beta chain was recorded in a study of Tregs in tolerant kidney transplant recipients. The CDR3 consists of 13 residues. Trimming cost V 2 bases and J 14 bases, with 17 bases left between them. CDR1 is SGHDT, CDR2 YYEEEE, per germline. Related graft donors supplied nonmyeloablative bone marrow transplants, and mixed chimerism was transient. Some clones are missing from TCRdb's copy, which holds only in-frame ones; the method was immunoSEQ multiplex PCR. The repertoire holds fewer than 60,000 clones, with about 89% as singletons. V and J are TRBV5-6 and TRBJ2-1, with D maybe TRBD2 (5 bases). This clonotype originated in a human patient who received a combined kidney and bone marrow transplant. Some T cells may possibly be graft donor cells. Sequencing was performed on CD8+ T cells from blood (PBMCs), taken 24 months after the transplant. CDR3 region: CASSFGTPGKEFF. The CDR3 DNA reads TGTGCCAGCAGCTTCGGCACTCCGGGAAAAGAGTTCTTC.